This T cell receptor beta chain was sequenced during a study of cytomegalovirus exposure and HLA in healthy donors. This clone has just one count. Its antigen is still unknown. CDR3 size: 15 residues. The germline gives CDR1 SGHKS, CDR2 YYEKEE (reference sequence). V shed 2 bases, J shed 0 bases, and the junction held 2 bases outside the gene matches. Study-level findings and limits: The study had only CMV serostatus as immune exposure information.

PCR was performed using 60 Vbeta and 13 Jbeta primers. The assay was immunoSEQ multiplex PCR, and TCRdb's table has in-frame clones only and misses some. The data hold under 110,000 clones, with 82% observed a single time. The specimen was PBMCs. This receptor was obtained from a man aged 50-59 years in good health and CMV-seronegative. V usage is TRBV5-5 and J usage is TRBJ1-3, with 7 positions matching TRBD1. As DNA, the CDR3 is TGTGCCAGCAGCTTTACAGGGGACTCTGGAAACACCATATATTTT. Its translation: CASSFTGDSGNTIYF.